This T cell receptor beta chain derives from a study of beta chain features in type 1 diabetes. Study-level information: Similarity in age, gender and cell yields was seen between patients and healthy donors.

A heparinised blood draw that averaged about 120 mL was obtained once from each donor. Investigators reverse transcribed all isolated RNA, so they sequenced expressed TCRB transcripts. Sequenced by immunoSEQ multiplex PCR; TCRdb stores in-frame clones only, minus some. The sample has 120,000 to 150,000 clones, roughly a tenth seen once. The sequence was obtained from a man between 18 and 35 years old in good health. Source material: naive CD4+ T cells from blood.

As DNA, the CDR3 is TGCGCCAGCAGCTTGTTACAGGGGTCCCCTTATGAGCAGTACTTC. Translation gives CASSLLQGSPYEQYF. The V gene is TRBV5-1, the J gene TRBJ2-7; 7 nucleotides match TRBD1. Germline V gene data show CDR1 as SGHRS and CDR2 as YFSETQ. J lost 7 bases, V lost 1 base, and 11 bases had no gene match. The CDR3 runs to 15 residues.